The 23 T cell receptor beta chains presented below share a single source sample, sequenced in a study of T and B cells in COVID-19 patients. Each TRB amplification used about 220-500 ng of genomic DNA from blood. TRB rearrangements were amplified by multiplex PCR with BIOMED2 TRB-A/B primers. TCRdb fed the multiplex PCR reads into MiXCR, producing one record per CDR3 protein. The sample comprises tens of thousands of distinct CDR3 sequences, around 30% of which are singletons, and about 2.8% rests with the top ten. Sequences were obtained from blood. The source is a human donor who had recovered from COVID-19.

J is TRBJ2-5 and V is TRBV5-6; D is ambiguous. Germline V gene data show CDR1 as SGHDT and CDR2 as YYEEEE. Between the trimmed V and J ends, which lost 4 bases and 1 base, there was a span of 14 bases. This CDR3 region has 15 residues. CDR3 nucleotide sequence: TGTGCCAGCAGCGGAAACGGATTGGGCCAAGAGACCCAGTACTTC. Translating it yields CASSGNGLGQETQYF.

This clonotype was recorded a few times. The chain uses TRBV6-5 and TRBJ1-1; perhaps TRBD1 as D (6 bases). Germline CDR1 is MNHEY and CDR2 is SVGAGI. CDR3 length: 16 residues. Between the trimmed V and J ends, which lost 0 bases and 2 bases, there was a span of 13 bases. The DNA of the CDR3 is TGTGCCAGCAGTTACTCAGACTCGGACAGAAACACTGAAGCTTTCTTT. This codes for CASSYSDSDRNTEAFF.

Comment on this clonotype: This may come from a read error, since a much larger clone is one base off. The chain carries TRBV19 and TRBJ2-7, with D maybe TRBD2 (6 bases). The CDR3 covers 16 residues. Germline CDR1 LNHDA, CDR2 SQIVND (reference sequence). CDR3 nucleotides: TGTGCCAGTAGTACCCATGGGAGCGGGTGCCGCTACGGGCAGTACTTC. This encodes CASSTHGSGCRYGQYF.

Only a few counts were recorded for this clonotype. V gene TRBV5-4 combines with J gene TRBJ1-2; possible D gene TRBD1, 5 bases. Germline CDR1 SGHNT, CDR2 YYREEE (reference sequence). There are 12 residues in the CDR3. Trimming shortened V by 4 bases and J by 7 bases, and 11 bases separated the two germline ends. The DNA for the CDR3 is TGTGCCAGCAGCCAGGGTGAGGTTGGCTACACCTTC. It yields the protein CASSQGEVGYTF.

The V and J genes are TRBV6-1 and TRBJ1-3; D is uncertain. The CDR3 extends over 17 amino acids. The V and J ends lost 0 bases and 0 bases respectively, with 12 bases between them. CDR1 and CDR2 from the germline V gene are MNHNS and SASEGT. CDR3 loop: CASSEALGFFSGNTIYF. The CDR3 DNA is TGTGCCAGCAGTGAAGCCCTGGGCTTTTTCTCTGGAAACACCATATATTTT.

The sample holds a few counts of this clonotype. The chain is built from TRBV6-5 and TRBJ1-1; no clear D. Germline V lookup: CDR1 MNHEY, CDR2 SVGAGI. The CDR3 covers 13 residues. V was pared by 5 bases and J by 0 bases, with 7 bases between. For the CDR3, the DNA is TGTGCCAGCAGTACCACAGTGAACACTGAAGCTTTCTTT. It codes for CASSTTVNTEAFF.

The sample holds a few counts of this clonotype. The CDR3 coding sequence is TGTGCCAGCAACTTAGGACTAGCGGGGGGAGATACGCAGTATTTT. Translation: CASNLGLAGGDTQYF. V usage is TRBV12-3 or TRBV12-4 and J usage is TRBJ2-3, with 14 bases matching TRBD2. J was trimmed by 5 bases and V by 7 bases; bases with no gene match: 5. This CDR3 has 15 residues.

Many counts were recorded for this clonotype. This chain joins TRBV6-5 and TRBJ2-3, with TRBD2 matching over 8 bases. This CDR3 has 15 residues. Germline assignment: CDR1 MNHEY and CDR2 SVGAGI. V was pared by 7 bases and J by 0 bases, with 6 bases of the junction left unmatched. The CDR3 DNA follows: TGTGCCAGCAAAATAGGACTAGCTAGCACAGATACGCAGTATTTT. Encoded protein: CASKIGLASTDTQYF.

The chain is built from TRBV12-3 or TRBV12-4 and TRBJ2-2; D might be TRBD1 or TRBD2, each matching 6 bases. The ends were cut back, 7 bases at V and 5 bases at J, with 14 bases in the middle. CDR3 size: 14 residues. CDR3 nucleotides: TGTGCCAGCACCCAAAGAGGGGGGACCGGGGAGCTGTTTTTT. It translates to CASTQRGGTGELFF.

As DNA, the CDR3 is TGCGCCAGCTCCAGGGGGTTCGCGAACACCGGGGAGCTGTTTTTT. It is translated as CASSRGFANTGELFF. The chain joins TRBV5-1 to TRBJ2-2; the match to TRBD1 covers 7 bases. Germline CDR1 is SGHRS and CDR2 is YFSETQ. The CDR3 loop spans 15 amino acids. J gave up 0 bases and V 7 bases, and 6 bases lay outside the gene matches.

This clonotype was found a few times. The chain is built from TRBV24-1 and TRBJ2-1; TRBD2 aligns across 8 bases. The CDR3 runs to 16 residues. Trimming cost V 3 bases and J 5 bases; bases outside gene matches: 8. CDR1 is KGHDR and CDR2 is SFDVKD in the germline V gene. The CDR3: CATSDPPGLEHNEQFF. CDR3 nucleotide sequence: TGTGCCACCAGTGATCCGCCGGGACTAGAACACAATGAGCAGTTCTTC.

This clonotype was seen more than once but under ten times. The DNA for the CDR3 is TGTGCCAGCTCACCACCGGGCAGAAAAGAGACCCAGTACTTC. It encodes CASSPPGRKETQYF. The chain uses TRBV18 and TRBJ2-5; D call uncertain. This CDR3 spans 14 amino acids. Between the trimmed V and J ends, which lost 0 bases and 3 bases, there was a span of 8 bases. The germline CDR1 and CDR2 sequences are KGHSH and LQKENI.

The sample holds many counts of this clonotype. V is TRBV6-6 and J is TRBJ2-2; D is unclear. The germline CDR1 and CDR2 sequences are MNHNY and SVGAGI (reference sequence). This CDR3 spans 12 amino acids. The germline V and J ends were trimmed by 4 bases and 5 bases, with 5 bases remaining between them. CDR3 sequence reads: CASSFATGELFF. The DNA for the CDR3 is TGTGCCAGCAGTTTTGCGACCGGGGAGCTGTTTTTT.

The chain carries TRBV6-5 and TRBJ2-7; 16 bases are shared with TRBD2. CDR1 and CDR2 (germline): MNHEY, SVGAGI. V shed 9 bases, J shed 5 bases, and the junction held 10 bases outside the gene matches. CDR3 size: 16 residues. CDR3 amino acids: CASGTSGRGLYDEQYF. The CDR3, as DNA: TGTGCCAGTGGGACTAGCGGGAGGGGGCTCTATGACGAGCAGTACTTC.

J is TRBJ2-1 and V is TRBV12-3 or TRBV12-4; possible D gene TRBD2, 7 bases. V lost 2 bases and J lost 8, with 13 bases in between. CDR3 length: 14 amino acids. CDR3: CASSLRGGDDEQFF. The DNA for the CDR3 is TGTGCCAGCAGTTTAAGGGGGGGGGACGATGAGCAGTTCTTC.

This clonotype was picked up a small number of times. The chain links TRBV19 to TRBJ1-2; tentative D call: TRBD1 (5 bases). The germline V gene encodes CDR1 LNHDA and CDR2 SQIVND (reference sequence). The length of the CDR3 is 15 residues. V lost 3 bases and J 1 base, leaving 12 bases between the germline ends. The CDR3 sequence: CASSIDSTLNYGYTF. In DNA, the CDR3 is TGTGCCAGTAGTATCGACAGCACCCTTAACTATGGCTACACCTTC.

Comment on this clonotype: It may be a read error: a sequence one base away is much more abundant. V gene TRBV15 combines with J gene TRBJ2-5; D gene ambiguous. Deletions cut 4 bases from V and 5 bases from J, with 8 bases between. The CDR3 contains 12 residues. Germline CDR1 and CDR2: LNHNV and YYDKDF (reference sequence). The CDR3 nucleotides are TGTGCCACCAGCAACCCGTCCGAGACCCAGTACTTC. Translated, it gives CATSNPSETQYF. Complete variable domain (other parts from reference TRBV15 and TRBJ2-5): DAMVIQNPRYQVTQFGKPVTLSCSQTLNHNVMYWYQQKSSQAPKLLFHYYDKDFNNEADTPDNFQSRRPNTSFCFLDIRSPGLGDTAMYLCATSNPSETQYFGPGTRLLVL.

The chain employs TRBV6-5 and TRBJ1-2, with 7 bases lining up with TRBD1. The length of the CDR3 is 15 residues. The V and J ends lost 6 bases and 4 bases, in that order; junction bases with no gene match: 11. Germline V CDR1 and CDR2: MNHEY, SVGAGI. CDR3 sequence: CASSSGTVQIYGYTF. In nucleotides, the CDR3 is TGTGCCAGCAGCTCAGGGACAGTCCAAATCTATGGCTACACCTTC.

The chain couples TRBV10-3 to TRBJ2-1, with D perhaps TRBD1 (5 bases). V lost 3 bases to trimming and J lost 9 bases, with 6 bases between them. The length of the CDR3 is 11 residues. Germline loops: CDR1 ENHRY, CDR2 SYGVKD. CDR3 amino acids: CAISEGVEQFF. CDR3 nucleotides: TGTGCCATCAGTGAAGGGGTTGAGCAGTTCTTC.

The CDR3 spells CSVACWRQGRETQYF. In nucleotides, the CDR3 is TGCAGCGTTGCGTGTTGGCGGCAGGGGAGAGAGACCCAGTACTTC. The genes are TRBV29-1 and TRBJ2-5; maybe TRBD1 (6 bases). Trimming shortened V by 4 bases and J by 4 bases, and 19 bases separated the two germline ends. This CDR3 has 15 residues. The germline V gene has CDR1 SQVTM and CDR2 ANQGSEA. The whole variable domain, remainder taken from reference TRBV29-1 and TRBJ2-5, is SAVISQKPSRDICQRGTSLTIQCQVDSQVTMMFWYRQQPGQSLTLIATANQGSEATYESGFVIDKFPISRPNLTFSTLTVSNMSPEDSSIYLCSVACWRQGRETQYFGPGTRLLVL.

This chain joins TRBV5-1 and TRBJ2-7, with TRBD2 matching over 8 bases. The CDR3 is 13 amino acids. With V trimmed by 2 bases and J by 6 bases, 4 bases remained unmatched. Looked up from germline, CDR1 is SGHRS and CDR2 is YFSETQ. CDR3 DNA: TGCGCCAGCAGCTTCGGGACTAGAGGCGAGCAGTACTTC. This translates into CASSFGTRGEQYF. The full variable domain, in which reference TRBV5-1 and TRBJ2-7 provide the parts outside the CDR3, is KAGVTQTPRYLIKTRGQQVTLSCSPISGHRSVSWYQQTPGQGLQFLFEYFSETQRNKGNFPGRFSGRQFSNSRSEMNVSTLELGDSALYLCASSFGTRGEQYFGPGTRLTVT.

The rearrangement uses TRBV12-3 or TRBV12-4 and TRBJ2-5, with 12 bases matching TRBD2. The CDR3 has 17 residues. Losses at the gene ends were 3 bases for V and 1 base for J; bases not matched to a gene: 6. CDR3 protein: CASSFGLAGPSQETQYF. CDR3 sequence (DNA): TGTGCCAGCAGTTTCGGACTAGCGGGGCCCTCCCAAGAGACCCAGTACTTC.

In its sample, this clonotype was seen many times. This chain joins TRBV30 and TRBJ2-7; no clear D gene. The CDR3 covers 14 residues. Trimming cost V 4 bases and J 2 bases, with 15 bases left between them. Germline-derived CDR1 and CDR2 are GTSNPN and SVGIG (reference sequence). The CDR3 DNA sequence: TGTGCCTGGACGATCTCAGGTTCCCCCTACGAGCAGTACTTC. It is translated as CAWTISGSPYEQYF.